A single sample gave rise to the 3 T cell receptor beta chains below, sequenced in a study of T cell responses to AZD1222 COVID-19 vaccine. Here immunoSEQ multiplex PCR was the method, and the copy in TCRdb shows in-frame clones only, minus some. This table holds under 50,000 clones, roughly 90% found once. The sample consisted of peripheral blood, taken 28 days after the second AZD1222 dose. The source is an adult who received the AZD1222 COVID-19 vaccine.

The chain carries TRBV7-2 and TRBJ1-2, with 7 bases matching TRBD1. J was trimmed by 3 bases and V by 4 bases; bases with no gene match: 2. Germline CDR1 is SGHTA and CDR2 is FQGNSA. The CDR3 totals 13 residues. The CDR3 bases are TGTGCCAGCAGCTCCGGGACAGACTATGGCTACACCTTC. Encoded protein: CASSSGTDYGYTF.

The J gene is TRBJ1-1, the V gene TRBV7-9, with D unresolved. Germline lookup yields CDR1 SEHNR and CDR2 FQNEAQ (reference sequence). The CDR3 spans 16 residues. V was shortened by 5 bases and J by 1 base, with 17 bases between the two germline ends. CDR3 amino acids: CASSLPPPTPNTEAFF. The CDR3 nucleotides read TGTGCCAGCAGCCTTCCTCCGCCGACACCGAACACTGAAGCTTTCTTT.

The V call is TRBV7-9, the J call TRBJ1-2, with D perhaps matching TRBD1 (5 bases). This CDR3 comprises 14 residues. V was clipped by 5 bases and J by 10 bases, with 20 bases between them. Germline V gene lookup returns CDR1 SEHNR and CDR2 FQNEAQ (reference sequence). CDR3 residues: CASSKGDFNVFYTF. The DNA of the CDR3 is TGTGCCAGCAGCAAAGGGGACTTTAATGTCTTCTACACCTTC.